This paragraph reports one T cell receptor (beta chain). Its antigen is not identified. From germline, CDR1 is SGHTA and CDR2 FQGNSA. V was shortened by 7 bases and J by 1 base, with 14 bases between the two germline ends. The CDR3 extends over 15 amino acids. The method was immunoSEQ multiplex PCR; TCRdb's version includes in-frame clones alone and lacks a portion of them. The sample lists approximately 70,000 clones; about 93% were seen once. The sample originates from a study of OX40 agonist ivuxolimab in advanced cancers. The wider study: With a range of roughly 23 to 79, age averaged 60 years, and around 83% were male. Points from the study as a whole: Some patients who did not respond also had low normalized T-cell clonal expansion. Partial responders dosed at 0.1-3.0 mg/kg displayed clonal expansion ranking among the lowest. The mean number of expanded clones was higher in CD8+ T cells than in CD4+.

V gene TRBV7-2 combines with J gene TRBJ2-1; maybe TRBD2 (5 bases). The TCR originated in an adult with an advanced solid tumor such as melanoma, head and neck, liver or kidney cancer. The input for sequencing was CD4+ or CD8+ T cells sorted from blood, taken in a trial of the OX40 agonist ivuxolimab. The CDR3 loop is CASTLTLASYNEQFF. CDR3 DNA sequence: TGTGCCAGCACCCTGACCCTAGCATCCTACAATGAGCAGTTCTTC.